A selection of T cell receptor beta chains follows, all from one sample in a study of T cells in Graves' hyperthyroidism and ophthalmopathy. TCRdb re-derived calls from the multiplex PCR reads in MiXCR, one entry per CDR3 protein. The table shows under 400,000 distinct CDR3 sequences, with roughly 15% occurring only once. Sequenced sample: blood. These receptors all stem from a man aged 25-45 years with Graves' hyperthyroidism. Each CDR3 is given with its conserved first and last residue. The order of the fields is J gene, V gene, CDR3 protein.

J: TRBJ1-1
V: TRBV3-1
CDR3: CASSQRGGEAFF

J: TRBJ2-3
V: TRBV3-1
CDR3: CASSQGLAGFSDTQYF

J: TRBJ2-2
V: TRBV2
CDR3: CASSGPSAANTGELFF

J: TRBJ2-4
V: TRBV20-1
CDR3: CSAPGGPDRARYF

J: TRBJ1-1
V: TRBV5-5
CDR3: CATWRGMGNTEAFF

J: TRBJ2-7
V: TRBV7-9
CDR3: CASSFEGGSTYEQYF

J: TRBJ2-4
V: TRBV5-1
CDR3: CASSLGRTKNIQYF

J: TRBJ2-1
V: TRBV12-3/TRBV12-4
CDR3: CASSSGLAGSSGRDEQFF

J: TRBJ2-3
V: TRBV29-1
CDR3: CSVASGMGDTQYF

J: TRBJ2-7
V: TRBV29-1
CDR3: CSVLEFRDIIYEQYF

J: TRBJ1-2
V: TRBV20-1
CDR3: CSASRQGGYTF

J: TRBJ2-1
V: TRBV7-9
CDR3: CASTPPTGGLGNEQFF

J: TRBJ2-1
V: TRBV19
CDR3: CTSSIGESSYNEQFF

J: TRBJ1-5
V: TRBV28
CDR3: CASSLPGVVRYQPQHF

J: TRBJ2-3
V: TRBV7-8
CDR3: CASSSPASGKYADTQYF

J: TRBJ2-5
V: TRBV11-1
CDR3: CASSLRGLAQETQYF

J: TRBJ1-1
V: TRBV28
CDR3: CASTLGPTEAFF

J: TRBJ2-5
V: TRBV5-1
CDR3: CASSSGQAQETQYF

J: TRBJ2-1
V: TRBV5-1
CDR3: CATTSSAHSYNEQFF

J: TRBJ1-4
V: TRBV7-9
CDR3: CASSLFVRVNEKLFF

J: TRBJ2-5
V: TRBV12-3/TRBV12-4
CDR3: CASSQTSGIQETQYF

J: TRBJ2-4
V: TRBV5-6
CDR3: CAHITQGEGNIQYF

J: TRBJ1-1
V: TRBV7-2
CDR3: CASSQRLTTGSAFF

J: TRBJ1-1
V: TRBV29-1
CDR3: CSVEVQMNTEAFF

J: TRBJ1-4
V: TRBV11-3
CDR3: CASSQLRGTEKLFF

J: TRBJ1-5
V: TRBV20-1
CDR3: CSASTGNQPQHF

J: TRBJ2-1
V: TRBV7-8
CDR3: CASSLTSGMYNEQFF

J: TRBJ1-5
V: TRBV12-5
CDR3: CASGGETGTQHF

J: TRBJ2-1
V: TRBV18
CDR3: CASSPPGPHNEQFF

J: TRBJ2-3
V: TRBV10-3
CDR3: CAISEGRESTDTQYF

J: TRBJ1-1
V: TRBV18
CDR3: CASSQGTNTEAFF

J: TRBJ2-1
V: TRBV9
CDR3: CASSSGFAYNEQFF

J: TRBJ1-1
V: TRBV6-5
CDR3: CASSSPIGGRDGLGTEAFF

J: TRBJ2-3
V: TRBV30
CDR3: CAWSAWDRGQSDTQYF

J: TRBJ2-7
V: TRBV29-1
CDR3: CSVVGHYEQYF

J: TRBJ2-7
V: TRBV2
CDR3: CASRQEAGYEQYF

J: TRBJ1-2
V: TRBV27
CDR3: CASSLYGQGAYYGYTF

J: TRBJ1-4
V: TRBV7-2
CDR3: CASSFVGTLNEKLFF

J: TRBJ2-3
V: TRBV11-2
CDR3: CASSLADLSTDTQYF